This T cell receptor beta chain appears in the sequencing data of a study of identical twins. TCRdb reanalysed the 5' RACE reads using MiXCR and keeps one entry per CDR3 protein. The sample lists some 1,600,000 distinct CDR3 sequences; more than 30% were seen once. The source is a newborn girl in good health. The source material was cord blood.

The CDR3 region has the DNA TGTGCCAGCAGTGACACGTCCGGATCTGAGACCCAGTACTTC. Encoded protein: CASSDTSGSETQYF. The gene calls are TRBV2 and TRBJ2-5; D is unresolved. Germline lookup yields CDR1 SNHLY and CDR2 FYNNEI. The length of the CDR3 is 14 residues. V was cut by 3 bases and J by 5 bases, with 13 bases left in between.